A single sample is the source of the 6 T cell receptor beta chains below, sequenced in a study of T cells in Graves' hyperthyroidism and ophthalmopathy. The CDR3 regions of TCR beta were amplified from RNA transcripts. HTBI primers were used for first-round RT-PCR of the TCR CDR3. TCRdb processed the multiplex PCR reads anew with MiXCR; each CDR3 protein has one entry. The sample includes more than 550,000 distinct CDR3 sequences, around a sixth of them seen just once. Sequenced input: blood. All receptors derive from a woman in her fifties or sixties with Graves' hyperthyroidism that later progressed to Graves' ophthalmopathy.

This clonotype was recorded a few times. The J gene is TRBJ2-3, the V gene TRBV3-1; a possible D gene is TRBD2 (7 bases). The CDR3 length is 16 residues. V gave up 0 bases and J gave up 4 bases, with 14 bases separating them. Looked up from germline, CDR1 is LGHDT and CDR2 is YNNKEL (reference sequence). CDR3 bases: TGTGCCAGCAGCCAAGACAGAGGGGGGGCTTCAGATACGCAGTATTTT. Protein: CASSQDRGGASDTQYF.

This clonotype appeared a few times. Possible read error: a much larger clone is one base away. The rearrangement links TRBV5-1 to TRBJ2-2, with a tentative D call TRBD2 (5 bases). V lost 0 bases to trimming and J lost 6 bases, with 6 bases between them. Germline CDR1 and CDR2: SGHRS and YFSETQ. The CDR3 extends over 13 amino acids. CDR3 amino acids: CASSLDGAGELFF. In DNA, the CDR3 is TGCGCCAGCAGCTTGGACGGGGCCGGGGAGCTGTTTTTT.

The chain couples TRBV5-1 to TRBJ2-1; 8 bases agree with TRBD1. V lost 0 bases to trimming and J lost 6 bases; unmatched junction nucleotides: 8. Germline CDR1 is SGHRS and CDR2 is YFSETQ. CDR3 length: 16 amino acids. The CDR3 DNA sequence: TGCGCCAGCAGCTTGGGTTCCGGGGACAGGCGCAATGAGCAGTTCTTC. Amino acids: CASSLGSGDRRNEQFF.

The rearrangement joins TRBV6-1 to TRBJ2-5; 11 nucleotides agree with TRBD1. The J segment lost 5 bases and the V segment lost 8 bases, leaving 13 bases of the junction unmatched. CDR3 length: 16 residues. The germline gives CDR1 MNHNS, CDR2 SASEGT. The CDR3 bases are TGTGCCAGCGCCTACCGGGGACAGGGGGGTCAGGAGACCCAGTACTTC. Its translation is CASAYRGQGGQETQYF.

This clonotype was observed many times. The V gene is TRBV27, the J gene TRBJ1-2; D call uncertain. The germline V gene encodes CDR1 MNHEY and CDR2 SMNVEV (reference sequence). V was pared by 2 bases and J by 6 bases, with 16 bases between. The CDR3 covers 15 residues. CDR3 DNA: TGTGCCAGCAGTTTAGATACCCGGTCATCCCATGGCTACACCTTC. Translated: CASSLDTRSSHGYTF.

The CDR3 region has the DNA TGTGCCAGCAGCCAAGGTCCCAGGGGCTACAATGAGCAGTTCTTC. Translated: CASSQGPRGYNEQFF. This chain uses TRBV3-1 with TRBJ2-1; tentative D call: TRBD1 (6 bases). V was cut by 1 base and J by 3 bases, with 10 bases left in between. The CDR3 is made up of 15 amino acids. CDR1 LGHDT and CDR2 YNNKEL come from the germline V gene (reference sequence).